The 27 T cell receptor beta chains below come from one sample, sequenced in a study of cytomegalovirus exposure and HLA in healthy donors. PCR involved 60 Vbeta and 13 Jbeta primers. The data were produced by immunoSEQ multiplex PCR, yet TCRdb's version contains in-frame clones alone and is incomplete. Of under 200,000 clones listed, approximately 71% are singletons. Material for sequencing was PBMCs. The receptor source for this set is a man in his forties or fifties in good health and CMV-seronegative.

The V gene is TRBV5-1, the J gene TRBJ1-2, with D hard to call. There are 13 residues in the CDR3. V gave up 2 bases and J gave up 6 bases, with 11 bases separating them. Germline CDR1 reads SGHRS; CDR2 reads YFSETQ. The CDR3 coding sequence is TGCGCCAGCAGCTTCGCCAGTTCCGATGGCTACACCTTC. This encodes CASSFASSDGYTF.

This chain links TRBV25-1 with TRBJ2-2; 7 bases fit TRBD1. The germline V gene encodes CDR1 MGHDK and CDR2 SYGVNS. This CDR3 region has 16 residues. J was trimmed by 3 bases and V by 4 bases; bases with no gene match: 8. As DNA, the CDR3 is TGTGCCAGCAGTGCCCTCAGGGGGAGCGACACCGGGGAGCTGTTTTTT. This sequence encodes CASSALRGSDTGELFF.

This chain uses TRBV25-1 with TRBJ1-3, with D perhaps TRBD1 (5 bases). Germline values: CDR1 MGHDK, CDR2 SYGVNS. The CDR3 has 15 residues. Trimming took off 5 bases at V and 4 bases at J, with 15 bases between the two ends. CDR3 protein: CASSQGGRVGNTIYF. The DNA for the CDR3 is TGTGCCAGCAGTCAGGGAGGGAGGGTCGGAAACACCATATATTTT.

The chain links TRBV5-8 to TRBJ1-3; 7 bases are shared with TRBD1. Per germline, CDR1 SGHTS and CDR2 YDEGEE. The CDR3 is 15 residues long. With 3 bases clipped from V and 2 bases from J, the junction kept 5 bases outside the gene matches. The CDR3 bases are TGTGCCAGCAGCTCAACCGGGACAGCTGGAAACACCATATATTTT. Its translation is CASSSTGTAGNTIYF.

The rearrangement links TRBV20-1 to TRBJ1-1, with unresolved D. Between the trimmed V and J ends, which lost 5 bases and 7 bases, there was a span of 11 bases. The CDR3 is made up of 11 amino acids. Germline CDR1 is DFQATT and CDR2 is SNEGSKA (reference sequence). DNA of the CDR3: TGCAGTGCTGCTGGGAGCTTTGAAGCTTTCTTT. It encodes CSAAGSFEAFF.

CDR3 bases: TGTGCCAGCAGCTTAGCCCGGAATCAGCCCCAGCATTTT. This translates into CASSLARNQPQHF. V is TRBV7-2 and J is TRBJ1-5; the D is unclear. The V end lost 0 bases, the J end lost 4 bases, and 4 bases lay between the germline ends. CDR3 length: 13 amino acids. Per germline, CDR1 SGHTA and CDR2 FQGNSA. Full variable domain (missing parts from reference TRBV7-2 and TRBJ1-5): GAGVSQSPSNKVTEKGKDVELRCDPISGHTALYWYRQSLGQGLEFLIYFQGNSAPDKSGLPSDRFSAERTGGSVSTLTIQRTQQEDSAVYLCASSLARNQPQHFGDGTRLSIL.

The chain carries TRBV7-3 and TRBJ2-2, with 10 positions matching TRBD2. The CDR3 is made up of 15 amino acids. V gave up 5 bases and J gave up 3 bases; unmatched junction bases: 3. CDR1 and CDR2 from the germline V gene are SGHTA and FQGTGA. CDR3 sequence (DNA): TGTGCCAGCAGCGCACTAGCGGGGTACACCGGGGAGCTGTTTTTT. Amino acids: CASSALAGYTGELFF.

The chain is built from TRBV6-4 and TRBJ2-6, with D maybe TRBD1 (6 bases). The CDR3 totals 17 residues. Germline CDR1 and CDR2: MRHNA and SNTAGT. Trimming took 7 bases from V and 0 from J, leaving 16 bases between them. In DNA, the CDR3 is TGTGCCAGCATCGTGACAGGAGCACGCTCTGGGGCCAACGTCCTGACTTTC. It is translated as CASIVTGARSGANVLTF.

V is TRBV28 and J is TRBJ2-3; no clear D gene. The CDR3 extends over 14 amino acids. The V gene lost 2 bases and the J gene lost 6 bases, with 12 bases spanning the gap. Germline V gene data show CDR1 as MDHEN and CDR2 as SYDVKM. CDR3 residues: CASSLTPPLDTQYF. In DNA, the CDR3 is TGTGCCAGCAGTTTAACCCCCCCACTCGATACGCAGTATTTT. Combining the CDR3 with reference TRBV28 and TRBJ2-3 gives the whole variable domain DVKVTQSSRYLVKRTGEKVFLECVQDMDHENMFWYRQDPGLGLRLIYFSYDVKMKEKGDIPEGYSVSREKKERFSLILESASTNQTSMYLCASSLTPPLDTQYFGPGTRLTVL.

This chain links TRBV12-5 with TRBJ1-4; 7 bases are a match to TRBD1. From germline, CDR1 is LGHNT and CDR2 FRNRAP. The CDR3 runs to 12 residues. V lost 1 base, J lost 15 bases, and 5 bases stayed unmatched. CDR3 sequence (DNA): TGTGCTAGTGGTTTGGAAACGGACAGGATGTTTTTT. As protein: CASGLETDRMFF.

CDR3 coding DNA: TGTGCCAGCAGCCAAGAGCTAGTAAAAGATACGCAGTATTTT. Translated, it gives CASSQELVKDTQYF. The chain has TRBV4-2 and TRBJ2-3; D uncertain. Germline V gives CDR1 LGHNA, CDR2 YNFKEQ. The CDR3 runs to 14 residues. V lost 0 bases to trimming and J lost 5 bases, with 9 bases between them.

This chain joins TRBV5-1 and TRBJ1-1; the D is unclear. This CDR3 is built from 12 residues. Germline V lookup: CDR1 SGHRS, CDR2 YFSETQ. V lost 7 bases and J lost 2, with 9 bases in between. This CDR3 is CASGHINTEAFF. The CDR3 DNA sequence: TGCGCCAGCGGGCACATCAACACTGAAGCTTTCTTT.

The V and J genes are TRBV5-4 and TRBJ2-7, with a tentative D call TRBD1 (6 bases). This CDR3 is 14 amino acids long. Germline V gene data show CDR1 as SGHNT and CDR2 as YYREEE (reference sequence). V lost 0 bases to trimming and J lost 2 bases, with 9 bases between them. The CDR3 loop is CASSLDQGTYEQYF. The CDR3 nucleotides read TGTGCCAGCAGCTTGGACCAGGGGACCTACGAGCAGTACTTC.

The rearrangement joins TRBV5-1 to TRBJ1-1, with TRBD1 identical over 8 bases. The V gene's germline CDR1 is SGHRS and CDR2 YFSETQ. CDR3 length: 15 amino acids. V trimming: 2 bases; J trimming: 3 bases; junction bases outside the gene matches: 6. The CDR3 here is CASSLSTGADTEAFF. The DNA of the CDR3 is TGCGCCAGCAGCTTATCGACAGGGGCGGACACTGAAGCTTTCTTT.

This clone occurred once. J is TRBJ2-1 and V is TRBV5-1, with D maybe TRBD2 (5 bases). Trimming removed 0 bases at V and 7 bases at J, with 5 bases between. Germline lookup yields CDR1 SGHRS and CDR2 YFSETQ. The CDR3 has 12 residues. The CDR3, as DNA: TGCGCCAGCAGCTTGGGAGGGAATGAGCAGTTCTTC. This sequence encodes CASSLGGNEQFF.

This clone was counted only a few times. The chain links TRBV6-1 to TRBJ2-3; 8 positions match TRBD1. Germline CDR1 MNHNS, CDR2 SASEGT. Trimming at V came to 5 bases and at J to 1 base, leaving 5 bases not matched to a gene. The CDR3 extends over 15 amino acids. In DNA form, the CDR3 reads TGTGCCAGCAGTTCACCGGGACAGGGCACAGATACGCAGTATTTT. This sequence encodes CASSSPGQGTDTQYF.

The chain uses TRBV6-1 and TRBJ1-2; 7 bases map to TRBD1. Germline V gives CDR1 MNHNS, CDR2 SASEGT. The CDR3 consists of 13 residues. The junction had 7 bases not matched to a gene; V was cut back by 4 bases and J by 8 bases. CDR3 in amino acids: CASSATTGIGYTF. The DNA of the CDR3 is TGTGCCAGCAGTGCTACGACAGGGATCGGCTACACCTTC.

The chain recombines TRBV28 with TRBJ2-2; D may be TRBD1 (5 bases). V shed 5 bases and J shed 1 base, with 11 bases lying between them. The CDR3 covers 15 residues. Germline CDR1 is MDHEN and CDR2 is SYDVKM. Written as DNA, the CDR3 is TGTGCCAGCAGTATACCCCAGGGGAACACCGGGGAGCTGTTTTTT. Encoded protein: CASSIPQGNTGELFF.

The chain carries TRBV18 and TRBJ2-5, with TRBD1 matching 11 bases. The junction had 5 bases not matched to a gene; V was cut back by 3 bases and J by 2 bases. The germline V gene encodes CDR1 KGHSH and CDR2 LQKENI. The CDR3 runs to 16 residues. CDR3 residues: CASSPAGTGGQETQYF. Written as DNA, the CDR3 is TGTGCCAGCTCACCTGCCGGGACAGGGGGACAAGAGACCCAGTACTTC.

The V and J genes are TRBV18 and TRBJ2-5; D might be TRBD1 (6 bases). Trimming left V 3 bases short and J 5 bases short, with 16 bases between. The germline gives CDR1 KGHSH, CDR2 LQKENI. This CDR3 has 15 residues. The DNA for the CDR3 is TGTGCCAGCTCACCCTTAACAGGGATGAAGGAGACCCAGTACTTC. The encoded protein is CASSPLTGMKETQYF.

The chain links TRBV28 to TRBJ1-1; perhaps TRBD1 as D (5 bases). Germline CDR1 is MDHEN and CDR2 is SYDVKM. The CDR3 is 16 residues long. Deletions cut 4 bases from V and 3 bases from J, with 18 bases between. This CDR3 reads CASSSSGKVRDTEAFF. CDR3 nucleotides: TGTGCCAGCAGTTCATCAGGGAAAGTTCGGGACACTGAAGCTTTCTTT.

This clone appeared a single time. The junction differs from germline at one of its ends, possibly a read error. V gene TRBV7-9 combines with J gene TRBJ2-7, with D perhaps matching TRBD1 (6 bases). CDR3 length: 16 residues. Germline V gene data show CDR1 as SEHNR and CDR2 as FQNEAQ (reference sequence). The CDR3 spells CAGSLMTDSRSYEQYF. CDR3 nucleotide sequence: TGTGCCGGCAGCTTAATGACGGACAGTCGATCCTACGAGCAGTACTTC.

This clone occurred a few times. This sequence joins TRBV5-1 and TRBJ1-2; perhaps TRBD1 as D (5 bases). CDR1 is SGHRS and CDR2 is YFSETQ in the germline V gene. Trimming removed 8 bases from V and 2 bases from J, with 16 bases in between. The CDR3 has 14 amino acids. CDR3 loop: CASQAGTGNYGYTF. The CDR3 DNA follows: TGCGCCAGTCAAGCGGGGACGGGCAACTATGGCTACACCTTC.

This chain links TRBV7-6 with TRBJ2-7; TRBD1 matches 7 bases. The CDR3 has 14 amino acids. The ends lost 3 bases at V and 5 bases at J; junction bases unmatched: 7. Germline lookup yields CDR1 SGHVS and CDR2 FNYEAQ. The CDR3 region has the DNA TGTGCCAGCAGCTTTCGACAGGGCAGTGACGAGCAGTACTTC. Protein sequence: CASSFRQGSDEQYF.

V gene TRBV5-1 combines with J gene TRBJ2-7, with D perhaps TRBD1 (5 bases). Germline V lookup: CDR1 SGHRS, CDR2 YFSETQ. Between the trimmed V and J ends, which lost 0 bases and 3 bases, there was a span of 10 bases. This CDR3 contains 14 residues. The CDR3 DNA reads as TGCGCCAGCAGCTTGGGGGTCAGGGACTACGAGCAGTACTTC. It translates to CASSLGVRDYEQYF. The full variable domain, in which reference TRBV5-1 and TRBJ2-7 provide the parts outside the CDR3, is KAGVTQTPRYLIKTRGQQVTLSCSPISGHRSVSWYQQTPGQGLQFLFEYFSETQRNKGNFPGRFSGRQFSNSRSEMNVSTLELGDSALYLCASSLGVRDYEQYFGPGTRLTVT.

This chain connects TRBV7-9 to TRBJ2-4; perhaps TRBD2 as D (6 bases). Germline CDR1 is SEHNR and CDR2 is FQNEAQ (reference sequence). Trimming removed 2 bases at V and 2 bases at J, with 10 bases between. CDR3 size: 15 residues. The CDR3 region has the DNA TGTGCCAGCAGCTTATGGGGGGAAACCAAAAACATTCAGTACTTC. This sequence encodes CASSLWGETKNIQYF.

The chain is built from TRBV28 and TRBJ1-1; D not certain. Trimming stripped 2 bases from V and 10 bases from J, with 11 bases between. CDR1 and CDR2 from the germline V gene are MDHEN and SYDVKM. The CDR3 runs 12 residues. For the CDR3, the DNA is TGTGCCAGCAGTTTAGATACGAGAGGAGCTTTCTTT. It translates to CASSLDTRGAFF. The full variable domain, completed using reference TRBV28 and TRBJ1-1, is DVKVTQSSRYLVKRTGEKVFLECVQDMDHENMFWYRQDPGLGLRLIYFSYDVKMKEKGDIPEGYSVSREKKERFSLILESASTNQTSMYLCASSLDTRGAFFGQGTRLTVV.